Listed below are T cell receptor beta chains from one sample, sequenced in a study of shared clonotypes between healthy human individuals. The table came from immunoSEQ multiplex PCR; TCRdb's copy has only in-frame clones and leaves some out. The sample comprises about 2.4 million clones, over 85% of which are singletons, and approximately 0.35% rests with the top ten. The sample comprised naive CD4+ T cells from PBMCs. The origin of the receptors is a man aged 18-30 years in good health. Some clones in this sample may be carry-over from other donors' samples. Each CDR3 is given with its conserved first and last residue. The order of the fields is J gene, V gene, CDR3 protein.

j_gene: TRBJ1-1
v_gene: TRBV4-1
CDR3aa: CASTREGGGGNTEAFF

j_gene: TRBJ1-4
v_gene: TRBV6-1
CDR3aa: CASREGAGGEKLFF

j_gene: TRBJ2-1
v_gene: TRBV7-6
CDR3aa: CASERLAGGNEQFF

j_gene: TRBJ1-2
v_gene: TRBV6-5
CDR3aa: CASSANRGGAGGYTF

j_gene: TRBJ1-1
v_gene: TRBV5-1
CDR3aa: CASSFQENTEAFF

j_gene: TRBJ2-7
v_gene: TRBV30
CDR3aa: CAWSVGVTEQYF

j_gene: TRBJ2-5
v_gene: TRBV5-6
CDR3aa: CASSADREETQYF

j_gene: TRBJ2-3
v_gene: TRBV28
CDR3aa: CASYDDTDTQYF

j_gene: TRBJ2-6
v_gene: TRBV6-5
CDR3aa: CASSRVSGANVLTF

j_gene: TRBJ1-2
v_gene: TRBV11-2
CDR3aa: CASRSNRGNYGYTF

j_gene: TRBJ1-6
v_gene: TRBV6-1
CDR3aa: CASSEEGEGSSYNSPLHF

j_gene: TRBJ2-2
v_gene: TRBV6-1
CDR3aa: CASRVKGGPGELFF

j_gene: TRBJ2-3
v_gene: TRBV6-1
CDR3aa: CASSETRDPTDTQYF

j_gene: TRBJ2-5
v_gene: TRBV28
CDR3aa: CASSSQAPPGETQYF

j_gene: TRBJ1-5
v_gene: TRBV5-1
CDR3aa: CASSLDGNQPQHF